This T cell receptor beta chain stems from a study of blood T cell repertoires in COVID-19. The overall study: Samples of COVID-19 (acute and convalescent) were obtained from the United States, Italy and Spain. T cells, B-cell-depleted T cells, or PBMCs provided the cDNA or gDNA that served as material.

This table comes from immunoSEQ multiplex PCR, and its TCRdb copy is limited to in-frame clones, with some not included. The sample yields about 250,000 clones, 86% seen once. This CDR3 comprises 12 residues. Trimming removed 7 bases at V and 2 bases at J, with 8 bases between. In germline, CDR1 is MDHEN, CDR2 SYDVKM. Followed longitudinally, the Seattle patients had been enrolled during active infection. The TCR originated in a woman aged 80 or over with COVID-19, enrolled during active disease. The chain links TRBV28 to TRBJ1-2; D unclear. The sequencing input was peripheral blood. CDR3 protein: CASTRNNYGYTF. CDR3 nucleotides: TGTGCCAGCACGCGGAACAACTATGGCTACACCTTC.